The 31 T cell receptor beta chains in this list originate from one sample, sequenced in a study of T cell responses to AZD1222 COVID-19 vaccine. Libraries were prepared by immunoSEQ multiplex PCR; TCRdb keeps only in-frame clonotypes and omits some of them. The table shows approximately 150,000 clones, with less than 95% occurring only once. The sequencing here drew on peripheral blood, taken on day 0 of AZD1222 vaccination. These receptors came from an adult in good health.

The chain carries TRBV11-2 and TRBJ2-7, with D hard to call. Trimming removed 5 bases at V and 6 bases at J, with 20 bases between. The CDR3 is made up of 15 amino acids. Germline CDR1 reads SGHAT; CDR2 reads FQNNGV. The CDR3 DNA reads as TGTGCCAGCAGCCCTTCCCTACAGTGGGCTGCCGAGCAGTACTTC. It encodes CASSPSLQWAAEQYF.

The chain is built from TRBV11-3 and TRBJ2-2, with 12 bases fitting TRBD2. The CDR3 runs to 17 residues. V lost 3 bases and J lost 3; bases outside the gene matches: 5. CDR1 SGHNT and CDR2 YENEEA come from the germline V gene. The DNA for the CDR3 is TGTGCCAGCAGCTTCCCACTAGCGGGAGGATACACCGGGGAGCTGTTTTTT. This encodes CASSFPLAGGYTGELFF.

The rearrangement joins TRBV19 to TRBJ1-3; D ambiguous. Trimming shortened V by 6 bases and J by 0 bases, and 12 bases separated the two germline ends. Looked up from germline, CDR1 is LNHDA and CDR2 is SQIVND (reference sequence). The CDR3 has 15 amino acids. CDR3 in amino acids: CASRLTEFSGNTIYF. CDR3 nucleotide sequence: TGTGCCAGTAGACTTACAGAGTTCTCTGGAAACACCATATATTTT.

The J gene is TRBJ2-1, the V gene TRBV24-1, with D perhaps TRBD1 or TRBD2 (5 bases each). Germline loops: CDR1 KGHDR, CDR2 SFDVKD. The CDR3 loop spans 16 amino acids. V was clipped by 5 bases and J by 4 bases, with 17 bases between them. In DNA form, the CDR3 reads TGTGCCACCAGTGTCTCCGGGGCGACGGTATACAATGAGCAGTTCTTC. Translation gives CATSVSGATVYNEQFF.

The DNA of the CDR3 is TGTGCCAGCAGACTAACTACAGGGGCGAGAGCTTTCTTT. Translating it yields CASRLTTGARAFF. This rearrangement joins TRBV28 to TRBJ1-1; TRBD1 aligns across 7 bases. The germline V gene encodes CDR1 MDHEN and CDR2 SYDVKM. V dropped 6 bases and J dropped 10; count of bases not matched to a gene: 11. The CDR3 totals 13 residues. The variable domain in full, with the rest retrieved from reference TRBV28 and TRBJ1-1, is DVKVTQSSRYLVKRTGEKVFLECVQDMDHENMFWYRQDPGLGLRLIYFSYDVKMKEKGDIPEGYSVSREKKERFSLILESASTNQTSMYLCASRLTTGARAFFGQGTRLTVV.

This clone was counted a single time. The gene calls are TRBV28 and TRBJ1-5; D possibly corresponds to TRBD1 (5 bases). Per the germline V gene, CDR1 is MDHEN and CDR2 is SYDVKM. The CDR3 covers 13 residues. V gave up 5 bases and J gave up 11 bases, with 16 bases separating them. The CDR3 loop is CASSPGGQGTQHF. The CDR3 DNA is TGTGCCAGCAGTCCCGGAGGGCAGGGAACCCAGCATTTT.

The rearrangement uses TRBV7-3 and TRBJ2-7, with TRBD1 matching over 8 bases. Germline assignment: CDR1 SGHTA and CDR2 FQGTGA. CDR3 length equals 13 residues. With 5 bases clipped from V and 2 bases from J, the junction kept 2 bases outside the gene matches. The CDR3 DNA reads TGTGCCAGCAGCCGGGACAGGCCCTACGAGCAGTACTTC. Translating it yields CASSRDRPYEQYF.

This clone was found once. CDR3 sequence (DNA): TGTGCCAGCAGGAAACCGGGAAGCACTGAAGCTTTCTTT. Residues: CASRKPGSTEAFF. The V and J genes are TRBV27 and TRBJ1-1; D is ambiguous. V was cut by 6 bases and J by 4 bases, with 12 bases left in between. The CDR3 has 13 residues. CDR1 is MNHEY and CDR2 is SMNVEV in the germline V gene (reference sequence).

The V gene is TRBV24-1, the J gene TRBJ1-4, with 8 positions matching TRBD1. The J segment lost 4 bases and the V segment lost 4 bases, leaving 4 bases of the junction unmatched. The CDR3 is 15 residues long. Germline values: CDR1 KGHDR, CDR2 SFDVKD. The DNA of the CDR3 is TGTGCCACCAGTGAGGGGACAGGTTTTAATGAAAAACTGTTTTTT. Its protein product is CATSEGTGFNEKLFF.

As DNA, the CDR3 is TGTGCCAGCAGTGAATTCCAGGGTTTGCCCTCTGGCTACACCTTC. Amino acid sequence: CASSEFQGLPSGYTF. This chain connects TRBV2 to TRBJ1-2, with D possibly matching TRBD1 (5 bases). CDR1 and CDR2 (germline): SNHLY, FYNNEI. The CDR3 loop spans 15 amino acids. The V and J ends lost 2 bases and 7 bases respectively, with 17 bases between them.

The chain employs TRBV30 and TRBJ2-7, with D possibly being TRBD2 (6 bases). Per germline, CDR1 GTSNPN and CDR2 SVGIG (reference sequence). Trimming took off 0 bases at V and 2 bases at J, with 14 bases between the two ends. The CDR3 covers 15 residues. The CDR3 is CAWSVAGFSTYEQYF. The CDR3, as DNA: TGTGCCTGGAGTGTAGCGGGTTTCTCCACCTACGAGCAGTACTTC.

The chain is built from TRBV10-2 and TRBJ2-7; either TRBD1 or TRBD2 may supply D (5 bases each). Germline V gene data show CDR1 as WSHSY and CDR2 as SAAADI. Trimming left V 4 bases short and J 7 bases short, with 20 bases between. CDR3 length: 15 residues. CDR3 nucleotide sequence: TGCGCCAGCAGTGGGGTGTCAGGGACGGGGCTGGAGCAGTACTTC. This translates into CASSGVSGTGLEQYF.

The V call is TRBV3-1 (or the pseudogene TRBV3-2), the J call TRBJ2-2, with 9 positions matching TRBD2. With V trimmed by 4 bases and J by 5 bases, 8 bases remained unmatched. Germline CDR1 is LGHDT and CDR2 is YNNKEL (reference sequence). This CDR3 region has 16 residues. The CDR3: CASSRDLAGRTGELFF. CDR3 nucleotides: TGTGCCAGCAGCCGAGATCTAGCGGGAAGGACCGGGGAGCTGTTTTTT.

The V call is TRBV30, the J call TRBJ2-2; a possible D gene is TRBD2 (6 bases). Per germline, CDR1 GTSNPN and CDR2 SVGIG (reference sequence). V dropped 1 base and J dropped 5 bases, with 11 bases sitting between them. The CDR3 has 14 amino acids. The CDR3 loop is CAWSEGLLTGELFF. The CDR3 coding sequence is TGTGCCTGGAGTGAGGGACTTCTTACCGGGGAGCTGTTTTTT.

The J gene is TRBJ2-1, the V gene TRBV19, with 10 bases fitting TRBD1. Trimming at V came to 4 bases and at J to 5 bases, leaving 5 bases not matched to a gene. Per the germline V gene, CDR1 is LNHDA and CDR2 is SQIVND (reference sequence). CDR3 size: 15 residues. This CDR3 reads CASSNLDRGHNEQFF. In DNA, the CDR3 is TGTGCCAGTAGTAACTTAGACAGGGGGCACAATGAGCAGTTCTTC. The full variable domain, completed using reference TRBV19 and TRBJ2-1, is DGGITQSPKYLFRKEGQNVTLSCEQNLNHDAMYWYRQDPGQGLRLIYYSQIVNDFQKGDIAEGYSVSREKKESFPLTVTSAQKNPTAFYLCASSNLDRGHNEQFFGPGTRLTVL.

V and J are TRBV3-1 (or the pseudogene TRBV3-2) and TRBJ1-4; no reliable D call. V dropped 1 base and J dropped 7 bases, with 4 bases sitting between them. This CDR3 has 12 residues. Germline V CDR1 and CDR2: LGHDT, YNNKEL (reference sequence). Written as DNA, the CDR3 is TGTGCCAGCAGCCAAGGGCGTGAAAAACTGTTTTTT. Protein product: CASSQGREKLFF.

The CDR3 reads CASRVTVRLPGGREETQYF. CDR3 nucleotide sequence: TGCGCCAGCAGAGTAACGGTGCGGCTACCAGGGGGTAGGGAAGAGACCCAGTACTTC. The chain joins TRBV5-1 to TRBJ2-5; TRBD1 aligns across 7 bases. The V gene's germline CDR1 is SGHRS and CDR2 YFSETQ. This CDR3 has 19 residues. J gave up 3 bases and V 5 bases, and 22 bases lay outside the gene matches.

This rearrangement joins TRBV7-9 to TRBJ2-7; D is possibly TRBD2 (6 bases). V lost 1 base, J lost 9 bases, and 13 bases lay in between. This CDR3 has 13 amino acids. The germline V gene encodes CDR1 SEHNR and CDR2 FQNEAQ (reference sequence). DNA of the CDR3: TGTGCCAGCAGCTTAGTAGGAGGGGTATGGCAGTACTTC. Encoded protein: CASSLVGGVWQYF.

This chain uses TRBV19 with TRBJ2-4; TRBD2 agrees at 8 bases. The CDR3 length is 18 residues. Trimming removed 3 bases from V and 5 bases from J; junction bases left unmatched: 15. Germline CDR1 and CDR2: LNHDA and SQIVND (reference sequence). CDR3 coding DNA: TGTGCCAGTAGTATTACCGGGAGGGGGTCTTTATCCCAAAACATTCAGTACTTC. It is translated as CASSITGRGSLSQNIQYF.

The rearrangement links TRBV18 to TRBJ1-4, with 10 bases matching TRBD1. With 9 bases clipped from V and 6 bases from J, the junction kept 7 bases outside the gene matches. The CDR3 has 14 residues. The germline CDR1 and CDR2 sequences are KGHSH and LQKENI. CDR3 DNA sequence: TGTGCCAGTCGTCCGGGACAGGGGTATGAAAAACTGTTTTTT. Protein: CASRPGQGYEKLFF.

The V gene is TRBV18, the J gene TRBJ1-1; no firm D call. Trimming left V 6 bases short and J 7 bases short, with 21 bases between. Germline V gives CDR1 KGHSH, CDR2 LQKENI. There are 15 residues in the CDR3. The CDR3 nucleotides are TGTGCCAGCTCCTTAGACGCAGGTCCGAAGGGTGAAGCTTTCTTT. This encodes CASSLDAGPKGEAFF.

This chain uses TRBV14 with TRBJ2-7; the D is unclear. Germline-derived CDR1 and CDR2 are SGHDN and FVKESK. Deletions cut 0 bases from V and 3 bases from J, with 12 bases between. This CDR3 has 15 residues. CDR3 sequence (DNA): TGTGCCAGCAGCCAAGATTACTGGGTTCGCTACGAGCAGTACTTC. It yields the protein CASSQDYWVRYEQYF.

The V and J genes are TRBV24-1 and TRBJ1-5, with D possibly matching TRBD1 (6 bases). The CDR3 covers 17 residues. V dropped 2 bases and J dropped 3 bases, with 16 bases sitting between them. The V gene's germline CDR1 is KGHDR and CDR2 SFDVKD. The CDR3 spells CATSDSHRDNLNQPQHF. The CDR3 DNA reads as TGTGCCACCAGTGATTCCCACCGGGACAACCTCAATCAGCCCCAGCATTTT.

For the CDR3, the DNA is TGTGCCAGCAGCTTAATAGATACGCAGTATTTT. Its translation is CASSLIDTQYF. The chain employs TRBV7-2 and TRBJ2-3; D is unclear. Trimming pared 2 bases from V and 5 bases from J, leaving 2 bases between. The V gene's germline CDR1 is SGHTA and CDR2 FQGNSA. CDR3 length: 11 residues.

This clone has only a few counts. The chain combines TRBV24-1 with TRBJ1-2; no clear D. Germline-derived CDR1 and CDR2 are KGHDR and SFDVKD. The ends were cut back, 3 bases at V and 7 bases at J, with 11 bases in the middle. This CDR3 has 13 amino acids. CDR3 residues: CATSDPITGGYTF. The CDR3 DNA reads as TGTGCCACCAGTGATCCTATAACGGGTGGCTACACCTTC.

This clone has more than one count but fewer than ten. The rearrangement uses TRBV29-1 and TRBJ1-4; D uncertain. Germline CDR1 and CDR2: SQVTM and ANQGSEA. The CDR3 is 11 amino acids. V was trimmed by 4 bases and J by 13 bases, leaving 13 bases between them. This CDR3 reads CSVGSGVGLFF. In nucleotides, the CDR3 is TGCAGCGTTGGCTCTGGTGTGGGACTGTTTTTT.

The chain recombines TRBV6-1 with TRBJ2-7, with 12 bases fitting TRBD1. The CDR3 spans 15 residues. Germline trimming cut 2 bases from V and 5 bases from J; bases unmatched to any gene: 4. Germline CDR1 reads MNHNS; CDR2 reads SASEGT. The DNA of the CDR3 is TGTGCCAGCAGTGAAACCGGGACAGGGGGCCACGAGCAGTACTTC. Its translation: CASSETGTGGHEQYF.

This chain links TRBV28 with TRBJ2-7, with no clear D. CDR3 size: 14 residues. V lost 5 bases and J 3 bases, leaving 14 bases between the germline ends. Germline loops: CDR1 MDHEN, CDR2 SYDVKM. The CDR3 coding sequence is TGTGCCAGCAGTGCACAAGGTGTCTACTACGAGCAGTACTTC. The encoded protein is CASSAQGVYYEQYF.

The gene calls are TRBV7-9 and TRBJ2-7; possible D gene TRBD1, 6 bases. V was clipped by 5 bases and J by 6 bases, with 14 bases between them. The length of the CDR3 is 13 residues. Germline values: CDR1 SEHNR, CDR2 FQNEAQ (reference sequence). The CDR3 DNA is TGTGCCAGCAGCCCGGGACAAGTAGGCGAGCAGTACTTC. As protein: CASSPGQVGEQYF.

CDR3 loop: CASSLGLVNSPLHF. The CDR3 nucleotides are TGTGCCAGCAGTTTGGGTTTGGTGAATTCACCCCTCCACTTT. The J gene is TRBJ1-6, the V gene TRBV28; D ambiguous. The CDR3 has 14 amino acids. The V end was cut by 3 bases, the J end by 7 bases, with 10 bases between. Germline V gene sequence: CDR1 MDHEN, CDR2 SYDVKM.

The chain is built from TRBV18 and TRBJ1-1, with TRBD1 matching 8 bases. Per the germline V gene, CDR1 is KGHSH and CDR2 is LQKENI. The ends lost 3 bases at V and 1 base at J; junction bases unmatched: 1. The CDR3 length is 14 residues. The CDR3, as DNA: TGTGCCAGCTCACCCCAGGGGGCGAACACTGAAGCTTTCTTT. Translation gives CASSPQGANTEAFF.